This T cell receptor beta chain comes out of a study of T cells in Graves' hyperthyroidism and ophthalmopathy. Graves' hyperthyroidism without ophthalmopathy progression within 18 months was termed stable. The CDR3 regions of TCR beta were amplified from RNA transcripts. An initial round of RT-PCR targeting the TCR CDR3 relied on the HTBI primer set. From the multiplex PCR reads, TCRdb called clonotypes with MiXCR, one entry per CDR3 protein. The sample lists 300,000 to 500,000 distinct CDR3 sequences, under 15% occurring once. Germline loops: CDR1 SGHTA, CDR2 FQGTGA. This CDR3 spans 15 amino acids. With 2 bases removed from V and 0 bases from J, the gap between germline ends came to 5 bases. This clonotype appeared many times.

The V call is TRBV7-3, the J call TRBJ2-6; no clear D gene. The sample was blood. This sequence was found in a woman between 25 and 40 years old with Graves' hyperthyroidism. This CDR3 reads CASSLLASGANVLTF. CDR3 DNA: TGTGCCAGCAGCTTACTGGCCTCTGGGGCCAACGTCCTGACTTTC.